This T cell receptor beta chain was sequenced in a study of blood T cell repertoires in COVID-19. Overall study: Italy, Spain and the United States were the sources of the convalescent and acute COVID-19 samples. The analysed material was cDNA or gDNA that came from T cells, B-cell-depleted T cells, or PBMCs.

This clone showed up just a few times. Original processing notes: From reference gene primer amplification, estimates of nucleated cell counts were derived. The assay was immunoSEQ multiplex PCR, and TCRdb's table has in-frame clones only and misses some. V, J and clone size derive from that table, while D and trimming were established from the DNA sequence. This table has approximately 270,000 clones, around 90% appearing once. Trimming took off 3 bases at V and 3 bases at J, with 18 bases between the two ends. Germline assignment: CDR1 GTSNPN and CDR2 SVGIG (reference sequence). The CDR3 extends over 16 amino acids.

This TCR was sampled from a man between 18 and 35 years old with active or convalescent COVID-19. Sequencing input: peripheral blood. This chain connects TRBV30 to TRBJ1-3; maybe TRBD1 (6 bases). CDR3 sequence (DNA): TGTGCCTGGAGATTCCCGCAGGGGTCATATGGAAACACCATATATTTT. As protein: CAWRFPQGSYGNTIYF.